This TCR beta chain was sequenced in a study of OX40 agonist ivuxolimab in advanced cancers. On the study more broadly: Patients took ivuxolimab, an agonistic anti-OX40 (CD134) antibody.

TCRdb's table, derived via immunoSEQ multiplex PCR, lists solely in-frame clones and lacks some. The repertoire holds tens of thousands of clones, with approximately 87% as singletons. Study conclusions and caveats: The study observed clonal expansion of CD4+ and CD8+ blood T cells by week 6 at 0.1 to 3.0 mg/kg.

V lost 0 bases to trimming and J lost 0 bases, with 8 bases between them. Germline assignment: CDR1 LNHNV and CDR2 YYDKDF (reference sequence). The CDR3 is 15 amino acids. As to this clone: Its antigen is unknown.

The sequenced sample was CD4+ or CD8+ T cells sorted from blood, obtained in a trial of the OX40 agonist ivuxolimab. The chain uses TRBV15 and TRBJ1-2, with no clear D. The receptor was derived from an adult with an advanced solid tumor such as melanoma, head and neck, liver or kidney cancer. CDR3 sequence (DNA): TGTGCCACCAGCAGAGAGATGGCTACTAACTATGGCTACACCTTC. It encodes CATSREMATNYGYTF.